This entry features one T cell receptor beta chain sequence. Which antigen it targets is not known. There are no base qualities to consult, and no much larger clone falls within one base. The data derive from a study of siplizumab effects on memory and regulatory T cells (dated by TCRdb to about 2019). With respect to the entire study: The effect of the anti-CD2 antibody siplizumab on alloreactive T-cell subsets was examined in allogeneic mixed lymphocyte reactions constructed from human PBMCs. Overall study results and their limits: The cumulative frequency of alloreactive sequences traceable to unstimulated CD4+ memory T cells was significantly reduced by siplizumab. No functional confirmation was obtained for the suppressive function of proliferating Tregs from siplizumab cultures. Compared with memory T cells, unstimulated naive T cells appeared more diverse, and naive cells seemed to make a substantial contribution to the alloresponse. Among mappable alloreactive CD4+ clones, the Treg-derived fraction averaged 68.8% with siplizumab versus roughly 30% in control reactions. A naive or memory phenotype could not be assigned to roughly 75-95% of proliferating CD4+ or CD8+ clones. Because sequences at frequencies below about 10^-5 were poorly captured, only a minor fraction of alloreactive clones could be mapped back to unstimulated subsets.

Preparation of the library involved the immunoSEQ multiplex PCR assay. Each sample had around 100,000 TCR templates assayed by the deep sequencing platform. Genomic DNA extracted from sorted T cells was used for TCRbeta CDR3 sequencing. Per the source publication's procedure: The R programming language was used for the clonal analysis of the TCRbeta CDR3 data. Unstimulated samples were compared with post-reaction CFSE-low samples to define alloreactive CD4+ and CD8+ clones. Regulatory or non-regulatory origin of alloreactive CD4+ clones was assigned by matching sequences to the sorted unstimulated Treg and non-Treg repertoires. Not all clones reach the TCRdb copy of this immuneACCESS table, which keeps in-frame sequences only. Checked studies attribute under half of the gap to unresolved V genes and leave the rest unexplained. V, J and clone size were drawn from that table, and D and trimming were deduced from the DNA. The sample records around 68,000 clones, approximately 89% of which are singletons. The ten top clones hold 1.7% of the sample.

The CDR3 covers 16 residues, taking in both the cysteine and the phenylalanine. Solely the CDR3 DNA is kept, with 48 bases framed from the first base. CDR1 and CDR2 are drawn from the germline V gene: KGHSH, LQKENI. For this chain, trimming is 3 bases at the V end and 1 base at the J end, and the number of junction bases without a gene match is 7. Sorted unstimulated T cells, along with proliferating T cells recovered from mixed lymphocyte reactions, underwent TCRbeta CDR3 sequencing. Fresh whole blood from some eleven HLA-typed healthy donors was used to isolate PBMCs. Unstimulated CD4+ regulatory T cells were FACS-sorted to map the origin of alloreactive clones.

The chain employs TRBV18 and TRBJ2-3; 7 of the junction bases match TRBD2. This TCR was recovered from a human donor in good health. The sample consisted of Tregs sorted from blood. The base sequence is TGTGCCAGCTCACCCCCTCAGCGGGGACGCACAGATACGCAGTATTTT. This encodes CASSPPQRGRTDTQYF.